This T cell receptor (beta chain) was found in a study of T cell repertoires in cytomegalovirus infection. The CDR3 loop spans 19 amino acids. J lost 2 bases, V lost 5 bases, and 16 bases had no gene match. From germline, CDR1 is SGHVS and CDR2 FNYEAQ. This clonotype was seen repeatedly, ten times or more. What it recognizes is unknown. A single record per CDR3 protein comes from TCRdb applying MiXCR to the reads. The profile shows about 830,000 distinct CDR3 sequences, roughly 33% of them singletons. This receptor was obtained from a human donor in good health (CMV status not recorded). Some clones in this sample may be carry-over from other donors' samples. The rearrangement joins TRBV7-6 to TRBJ2-7; 12 nucleotides agree with TRBD1. The source was cultured CD8+ T cells from PBMCs, collected from culture after CMV antigen stimulation. CDR3 nucleotides: TGTGCCAGCAGCACCCCCCGGGACAGGGGGCTACATACTCCCTACGAGCAGTACTTC. Translated: CASSTPRDRGLHTPYEQYF.